The entry below describes one T cell receptor beta chain. Its antigen is undetermined. The V gene end was trimmed by 5 bases and the J gene end by 5 bases; junction bases not matched to a gene: 10. In germline, CDR1 is MDHEN, CDR2 SYDVKM. This CDR3 is 15 amino acids long. For TCR beta, libraries came from quantitative 5'-RACE with molecular barcodes. TCRdb re-analysed the 5' RACE reads in MiXCR, keeping a single row per CDR3 protein. The profile shows more than 400,000 distinct CDR3 sequences, about 5.4% of them singletons. This sample stems from a study of CD8 T cells in ankylosing spondylitis. Whole-study findings and limits: About eight highly homologous variants made up a TCR beta motif that seemed to typify ankylosing spondylitis blood.

This sequence originates from a male donor with ankylosing spondylitis. Sequenced material: blood, either unsorted or a sorted T cell fraction (not recorded which). The V and J genes are TRBV28 and TRBJ2-5, with 8 bases aligning to TRBD2. CDR3: CASSVGVLAGETQYF. Here the CDR3 DNA reads TGTGCCAGCAGTGTAGGGGTGTTAGCGGGGGAGACCCAGTACTTC.